This T cell receptor beta chain derives from a study of blood T cell repertoires in COVID-19. The wider study: Collection of acute and convalescent COVID-19 samples took place in the United States, Italy and Spain. T cells, B-cell-depleted T cells, or PBMCs supplied cDNA or gDNA.

Trimming left V 0 bases short and J 3 bases short, with 12 bases between. Germline CDR1 is GTSNPN and CDR2 is SVGIG (reference sequence). This CDR3 has 15 residues. Enrolment of Seattle patients took place during active infection, and they were followed longitudinally. In the study's own analysis: Counts of nucleated cells, estimated from reference gene primer amplification, were obtained. TCRdb's copy holds only in-frame clones and misses some; the assay was immunoSEQ multiplex PCR. V and J calls and clone size follow that table, whereas D and trimming were derived from the DNA. The top ten clones hold approximately 12% of a sample with some 170,000 clones, approximately 87% of them seen once.

Source material: peripheral blood. The sequence was collected from a woman in her 70s with COVID-19, enrolled during active disease. The chain recombines TRBV30 with TRBJ1-3, with D possibly being TRBD1 (6 bases). The CDR3 sequence: CAWSVPTGLGNTIYF. Written as DNA, the CDR3 is TGTGCCTGGAGTGTCCCGACAGGCCTTGGAAACACCATATATTTT.